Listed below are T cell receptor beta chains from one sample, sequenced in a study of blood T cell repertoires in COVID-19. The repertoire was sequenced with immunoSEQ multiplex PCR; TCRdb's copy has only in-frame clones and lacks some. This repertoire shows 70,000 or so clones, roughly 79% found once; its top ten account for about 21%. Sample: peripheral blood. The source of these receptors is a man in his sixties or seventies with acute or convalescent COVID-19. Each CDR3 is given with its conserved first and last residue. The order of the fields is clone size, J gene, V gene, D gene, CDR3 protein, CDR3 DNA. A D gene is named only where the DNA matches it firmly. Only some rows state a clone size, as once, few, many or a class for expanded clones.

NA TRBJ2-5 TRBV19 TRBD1 CASSRRDRGRIETQYF TGTGCCAGTAGTAGAAGGGACAGGGGGCGGATTGAGACCCAGTACTTC
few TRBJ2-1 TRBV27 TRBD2 CASSLWAGGPKRQFF TGTGCCAGCAGTTTGTGGGCGGGAGGGCCAAAGAGGCAGTTCTTC
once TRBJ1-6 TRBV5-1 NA CASSREGVNSSPLHF TGCGCCAGCAGCCGAGAGGGGGTAAACAGTTCACCCCTCCACTTT
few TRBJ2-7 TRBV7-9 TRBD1 CASSTGVKQYF TGTGCCAGCAGCACAGGGGTTAAGCAGTACTTC
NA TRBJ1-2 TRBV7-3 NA CASSTREFSGYTF TGTGCCAGCAGCACTAGGGAGTTCAGCGGCTACACCTTC
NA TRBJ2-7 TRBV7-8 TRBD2 CASSFLAGGYEQYF TGTGCCAGCAGCTTTCTAGCGGGAGGGTACGAGCAGTACTTC
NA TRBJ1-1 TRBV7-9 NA CASSPDWVGTNTEAFF TGTGCCAGCAGCCCAGACTGGGTGGGGACTAACACTGAAGCTTTCTTT
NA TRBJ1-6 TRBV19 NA CATRLGGDGSPLHF TGTGCCACCCGATTGGGGGGAGATGGTTCACCCCTCCACTTT
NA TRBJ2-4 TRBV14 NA CASSQASGRAKNIQYF TGTGCCAGCAGCCAAGCTTCAGGGAGGGCCAAAAACATTCAGTACTTC
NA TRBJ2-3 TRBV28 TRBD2 CAGSGSVREGPTDTQYF TGTGCCGGGTCAGGGAGTGTAAGGGAGGGGCCCACAGATACGCAGTATTTT
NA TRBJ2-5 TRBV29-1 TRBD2 CSVEDGGAQYF TGCAGCGTTGAAGATGGGGGGGCCCAGTACTTC
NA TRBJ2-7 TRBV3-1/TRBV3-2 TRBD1 CASSQDTGTGRYEQYF TGTGCCAGCAGCCAAGATACAGGGACAGGGAGATACGAGCAGTACTTC
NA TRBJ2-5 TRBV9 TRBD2 CASSLFGLAGGGETQYF TGTGCCAGCAGCTTATTTGGTTTGGCGGGAGGAGGAGAGACCCAGTACTTC
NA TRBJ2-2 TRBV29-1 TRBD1 CSGLGTGGTGELFF TGCAGCGGGCTCGGGACAGGAGGCACCGGGGAGCTGTTTTTT
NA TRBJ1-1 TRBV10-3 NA CAISDQGNTEAFF TGTGCCATCAGTGATCAGGGGAACACTGAAGCTTTCTTT
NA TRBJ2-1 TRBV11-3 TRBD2 CASSFISAGGYEQFF TGTGCCAGCAGCTTTATTTCGGCGGGAGGTTATGAGCAGTTCTTC
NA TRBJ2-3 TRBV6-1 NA CASSDRQVESDTQYF TGTGCCAGCAGTGACCGCCAGGTAGAGAGTGATACGCAGTATTTT
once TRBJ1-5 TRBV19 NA CASSIDQSGGWDQPQHF TGTGCCAGTAGTATAGATCAATCGGGGGGCTGGGACCAGCCCCAGCATTTT
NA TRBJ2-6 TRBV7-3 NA CASSSRTGANVLTF TGTGCCAGCAGCTCACGGACAGGGGCCAACGTCCTGACTTTC
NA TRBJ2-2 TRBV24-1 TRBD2 CATSATSATRELFF TGTGCCACCAGTGCGACTAGCGCGACCAGGGAGCTGTTTTTT
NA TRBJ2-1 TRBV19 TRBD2 CASSMKMAGGHEQFF TGTGCCAGTAGTATGAAGATGGCGGGAGGGCATGAGCAGTTCTTC
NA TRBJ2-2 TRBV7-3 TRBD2 CASSNPAGVDGELFF TGTGCCAGCAGCAATCCGGCGGGAGTCGACGGGGAGCTGTTTTTT
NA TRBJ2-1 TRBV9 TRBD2 CASSPTGTSYNEQFF TGTGCCAGCAGCCCGACCGGGACTAGCTACAATGAGCAGTTCTTC
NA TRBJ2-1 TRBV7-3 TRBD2 CASSPGLAGYNEQFF TGTGCCAGCAGCCCGGGACTAGCGGGGTACAATGAGCAGTTCTTC
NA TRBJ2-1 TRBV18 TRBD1 CASSLDRVYNEQFF TGTGCCAGCTCACTGGACAGGGTATACAATGAGCAGTTCTTC
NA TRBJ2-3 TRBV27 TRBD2 CASSTPSPSGGAAPISTDTQYF TGTGCCAGCAGCACCCCATCGCCTAGCGGGGGAGCAGCCCCTATTAGCACAGATACGCAGTATTTT
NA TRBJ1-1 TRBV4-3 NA CASSQDLGNTEAFF TGCGCCAGCAGCCAAGATCTAGGTAACACTGAAGCTTTCTTT
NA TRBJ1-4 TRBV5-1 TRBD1 CASSRGDRNEKLFF TGCGCCAGCAGCCGTGGGGACAGGAATGAAAAACTGTTTTTT
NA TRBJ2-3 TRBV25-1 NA CASKLAGGDTQYF TGTGCCAGCAAGCTAGCTGGAGGGGATACGCAGTATTTT
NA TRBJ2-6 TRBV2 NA CASSDFRLLANVLTF TGTGCCAGCAGTGACTTCAGGCTCTTGGCCAACGTCCTGACTTTC
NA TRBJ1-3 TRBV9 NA CASSVGATGNTIYF TGTGCCAGCAGCGTAGGAGCAACTGGAAACACCATATATTTT
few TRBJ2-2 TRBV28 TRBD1 CASSENRGRTGELFF TGTGCCAGCAGTGAAAACAGGGGAAGGACCGGGGAGCTGTTTTTT
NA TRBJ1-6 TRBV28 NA CASSPTSQGHLNSPLHF TGTGCCAGCAGTCCTACAAGCCAGGGACACCTAAATTCACCCCTCCACTTT
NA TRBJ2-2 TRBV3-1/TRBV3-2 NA CASSQIPGNTGELFF TGTGCCAGCAGCCAAATTCCGGGAAACACCGGGGAGCTGTTTTTT
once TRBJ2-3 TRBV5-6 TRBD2 CASSPLGGSTDTQYF TGTGCCAGCAGCCCACTGGGAGGGAGCACAGATACGCAGTATTTT
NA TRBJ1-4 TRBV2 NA CASSLDGDIGKLFF TGTGCCAGCAGCTTAGACGGGGACATCGGAAAACTGTTTTTT
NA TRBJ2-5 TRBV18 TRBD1 CASSPGQGAGTQYF TGTGCCAGCTCACCTGGACAGGGTGCAGGGACCCAGTACTTC
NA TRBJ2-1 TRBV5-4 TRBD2 CASSLRLAYNEQFF TGTGCCAGCAGCTTGAGACTAGCGTACAATGAGCAGTTCTTC
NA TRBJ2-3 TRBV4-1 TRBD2 CASSQGSAGTDTQYF TGCGCCAGCAGCCAAGGGTCAGCGGGAACAGATACGCAGTATTTT
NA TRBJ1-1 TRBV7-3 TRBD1 CASSPTGMEVLTEAFF TGTGCCAGCAGCCCGACAGGGATGGAGGTCTTAACTGAAGCTTTCTTT
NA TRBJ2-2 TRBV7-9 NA CASSVRITGELFF TGTGCCAGCAGCGTCAGAATCACCGGGGAGCTGTTTTTT